This T cell receptor beta chain was captured in a study of blood T cells in healthy people across ages (dated by TCRdb to between 2015 and 2016). With respect to the entire study: Template switching captured roughly one uniquely barcoded TCR beta cDNA molecule per two T cells in model experiments. Two additional independent replicas of 1 million unique cDNA reads from the same blood draw were analyzed for two donors (one aged 18 to 30 and one aged 80 or older). The donors were divided into four age groups: young (average approximately 17 years), middle-aged (roughly 42), aged (around 59) and long-lived (roughly 88). To track age-related changes in TCR beta repertoire diversity, the study relied on deep sequencing normalized with unique cDNA molecular identifiers. Donors of different ages were randomly distributed across sequencing lanes to avoid experimental bias. Overall study results and their limits: Compared with the aged group, the long-lived group had more naive CD4+ T cells, fewer expanded clones and increased TCR diversity, suggesting age selection. Because profiling used bulk unsorted PBMCs, naive and antigen-experienced compartments could not be compared conclusively. The percentage of naive T cells measured by flow cytometry correlated strongly with observed TCR beta diversity. Observed TCR beta diversity per million T cells fell roughly linearly with age, and a significant reduction was already apparent by age around 40. Total diversity estimates from one million sequenced T cells were considered lower bounds and underestimates. The CMV infection status of donors was not known, potentially confounding age-related changes in expanded clonotypes.

Systemically healthy Caucasian individuals from Russia, over 30 in total and aged about 6 to 100 years, were included as donors. Around 10 milliliters of peripheral blood were collected from each donor into EDTA-treated Vacutainer tubes. Ficoll-Paque density-gradient centrifugation was used to isolate PBMCs, with at least 7 million per sample. Total RNA, at least 6 micrograms per sample, was extracted from PBMCs with Trizol reagent. The percentages of naive CD45RAhigh/CD27high T cells were determined by flow cytometry on a PBMC aliquot from every donor. The receptor library was made with 5' RACE. The sequencer was an Illumina HiSeq 2500. A second about 6 to 11 cycle PCR used a sample-barcoded 5' primer and a J-beta primer mix. Each TCR beta cDNA molecule received a unique molecular identifier from a template-switch 5' adaptor carrying 12 random nucleotides. Each sample yielded at least 2.5 million CDR3-containing paired-end reads. First-strand cDNA synthesis was performed from all RNA using the Mint cDNA synthesis kit, with priming by a TRBC-specific oligonucleotide. After uracil-DNA glycosylase treatment, a first 18-cycle PCR used universal primers M1SS and BC2_uni_R on all cDNA. On the study's bioinformatics: For normalization, 1 million high-quality reads, each with a distinct molecular identifier, were randomly selected from each sample. Instead of being binned into consensus sequences, reads that shared molecular identifiers were thrown out. MiTCR, with a Q25 quality threshold and the strictest error-elimination algorithm, was used for CDR3 identification, clonotype clustering and error correction. A nonparametric unseen species model with Euler transformation was used to estimate a lower bound on total TCR beta diversity. Using fastp trimming at Q25 and MiXCR clonotype assembly, TCRdb reanalyzed the public sequencing data and kept in-frame beta chains. Each entry is one CDR3 protein sequence, shown with its most common DNA and genes. In this record, the V and J calls reflect TCRdb's handling and not the investigators' own analysis. This sample gives 550,000 to 800,000 distinct CDR3 sequences in total; approximately 21% of them show up just once. The ten largest clones take up roughly 3.6% of the sample.

This clonotype was detected once. Its binding antigen is unknown. Base qualities are not recorded, but no much larger clone differs from it by a single base. One read alone is a weak basis. The CDR3 has 17 amino acids, counting the end cysteine and phenylalanine. This entry keeps only the CDR3 DNA: 51 bases, framed from base 1. CDR1 and CDR2, looked up from the germline V gene (reference sequence), are DFQATT and SNEGSKA. Deletion took 0 bases off V and 7 bases off J, with a span of 25 bases between the germline ends. Sequencing was done on a sample of blood. Recombination joined TRBV20-1 with TRBJ2-7, and the D gene may be TRBD1, 5 bases matching. This TCR was recovered from a man aged 70 or older in good health. Read as DNA, the sequence is TGCAGTGCTAGAGACCACGCCCGCCCCAGGACAAGCAATGAGCAGTACTTC. Translation gives CSARDHARPRTSNEQYF.